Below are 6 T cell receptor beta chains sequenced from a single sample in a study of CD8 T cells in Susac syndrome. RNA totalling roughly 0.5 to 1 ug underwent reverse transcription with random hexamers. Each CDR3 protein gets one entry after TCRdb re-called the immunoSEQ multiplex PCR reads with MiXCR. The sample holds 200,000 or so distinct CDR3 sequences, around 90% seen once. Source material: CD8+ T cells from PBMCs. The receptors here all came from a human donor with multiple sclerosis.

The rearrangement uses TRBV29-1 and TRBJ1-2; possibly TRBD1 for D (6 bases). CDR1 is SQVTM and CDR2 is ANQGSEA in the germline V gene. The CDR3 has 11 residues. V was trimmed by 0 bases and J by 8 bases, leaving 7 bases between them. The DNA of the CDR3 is TGCAGCGTTGAAGATCAGGGGGGCTACACCTTC. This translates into CSVEDQGGYTF. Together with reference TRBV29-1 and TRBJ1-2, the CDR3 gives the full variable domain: SAVISQKPSRDICQRGTSLTIQCQVDSQVTMMFWYRQQPGQSLTLIATANQGSEATYESGFVIDKFPISRPNLTFSTLTVSNMSPEDSSIYLCSVEDQGGYTFGSGTRLTVV.

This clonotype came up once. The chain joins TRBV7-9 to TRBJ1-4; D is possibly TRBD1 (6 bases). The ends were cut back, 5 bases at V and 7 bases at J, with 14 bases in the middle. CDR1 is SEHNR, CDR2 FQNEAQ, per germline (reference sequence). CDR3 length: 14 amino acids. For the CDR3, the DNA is TGTGCCAGCAGCCGCTCAGGGGATGGTGAAAAACTGTTTTTT. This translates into CASSRSGDGEKLFF.

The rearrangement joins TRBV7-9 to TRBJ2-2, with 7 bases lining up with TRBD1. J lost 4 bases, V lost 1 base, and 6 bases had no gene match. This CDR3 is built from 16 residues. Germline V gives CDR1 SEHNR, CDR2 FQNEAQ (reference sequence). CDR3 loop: CASSLVTGEPTGELFF. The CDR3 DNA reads TGTGCCAGCAGCTTAGTTACAGGGGAGCCCACCGGGGAGCTGTTTTTT.

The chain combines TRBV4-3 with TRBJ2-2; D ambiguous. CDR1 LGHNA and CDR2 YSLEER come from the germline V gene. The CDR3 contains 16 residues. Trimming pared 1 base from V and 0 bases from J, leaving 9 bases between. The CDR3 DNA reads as TGCGCCAGCAGCCAAGCTTCCAGACCGAACACCGGGGAGCTGTTTTTT. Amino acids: CASSQASRPNTGELFF.

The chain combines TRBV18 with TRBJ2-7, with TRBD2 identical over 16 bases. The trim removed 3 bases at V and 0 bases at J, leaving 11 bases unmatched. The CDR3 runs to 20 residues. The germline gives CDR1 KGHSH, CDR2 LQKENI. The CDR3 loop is CASSPFTGLAGGKASYEQYF. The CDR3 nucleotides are TGTGCCAGCTCACCTTTTACGGGACTAGCGGGGGGGAAGGCCTCCTACGAGCAGTACTTC. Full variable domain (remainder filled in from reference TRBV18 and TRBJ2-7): NAGVMQNPRHLVRRRGQEARLRCSPMKGHSHVYWYRQLPEEGLKFMVYLQKENIIDESGMPKERFSAEFPKEGPSILRIQQVVRGDSAAYFCASSPFTGLAGGKASYEQYFGPGTRLTVT.

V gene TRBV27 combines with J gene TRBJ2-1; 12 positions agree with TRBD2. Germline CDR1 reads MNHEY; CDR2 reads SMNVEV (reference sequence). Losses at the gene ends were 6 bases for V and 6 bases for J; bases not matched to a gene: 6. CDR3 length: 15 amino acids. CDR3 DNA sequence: TGTGCCAGCAGCCTGACTAGCGGGGGTCCCAATGAGCAGTTCTTC. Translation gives CASSLTSGGPNEQFF.